This TCR beta chain was identified in a study of cytomegalovirus exposure and HLA in healthy donors. The sample holds a few counts of this clone. This CDR3 region has 15 residues. Germline values: CDR1 SEHNR, CDR2 FQNEAQ (reference sequence). The V gene end was trimmed by 0 bases and the J gene end by 5 bases; junction bases not matched to a gene: 7. The PCR was carried out with 60 Vbeta primers and 13 Jbeta primers. In the original workflow: The authors later counted roughly 76 million unique TCR beta chains, 8.5 million to 13 million of them shared. Measured with immunoSEQ multiplex PCR; TCRdb has only the in-frame clones, and not every one. V and J calls and clone size are those listed in that table; D and trimming were worked out from the DNA. The sample carries about 200,000 clones, 75% to 90% recorded once.

The source of this sequence is a middle-aged woman in good health and CMV-seronegative. The chain carries TRBV7-9 and TRBJ2-7; 7 bases agree with TRBD1. The sequencing sample was made of PBMCs. The CDR3 DNA is TGTGCCAGCAGCTTAGCGACAGGGAGTCCCCACGAGCAGTACTTC. Translating it yields CASSLATGSPHEQYF.